The present TCR beta chain was sequenced within a study of molecular identifiers for immune sequencing clone quantification. TCRdb analysed the PCR reads with MiXCR anew, one entry per CDR3 protein. The table records more than 250,000 distinct CDR3 sequences, 20% to 25% of them present only once. This clonotype has at least ten counts. Germline V gene lookup returns CDR1 LGHNA and CDR2 YSLEER. With 0 bases removed from V and 2 bases from J, the gap between germline ends came to 6 bases. This CDR3 has 14 amino acids. The V and J genes are TRBV4-3 and TRBJ2-3; D gene ambiguous. Sequenced input: naive CD8+ T cells from blood, with Jurkat cell RNA spiked in. Described subset: FACS-sorted CD8+CD4-CCR7+CD45RA+ naive T cells. The sequence derives from a human donor in good health. Some libraries in this study had Jurkat cell RNA spiked in. For the CDR3, the DNA is TGCGCCAGCAGCCAAGAGCGGTCCACAGATACGCAGTATTTT. Translation: CASSQERSTDTQYF.